This paragraph reports one TCR beta chain. The CDR3 extends over 14 amino acids. In germline, CDR1 is LNHNV, CDR2 YYDKDF (reference sequence). V lost 0 bases to trimming and J lost 0 bases, with 5 bases between them. The source material, RNA transcripts, was used to amplify TCR beta CDR3 regions. Researchers ran a first-round RT-PCR on the TCR CDR3 using the HTBI primer set. TCRdb redid the calling of the multiplex PCR reads with MiXCR, one entry per CDR3 protein. The sample gives hundreds of thousands of distinct CDR3 sequences, 45% of which show up once; less than 9% is in the top ten. The sample comes from a study of T cells in Graves' hyperthyroidism and ophthalmopathy.

The sample taken for sequencing was peripheral blood or thyroid tissue (not recorded which). The rearrangement uses TRBV15 and TRBJ2-5; tentative D call: TRBD2 (5 bases). The sequence derives from an adult man with Graves' disease, either hyperthyroidism or ophthalmopathy (not recorded which). The CDR3 coding sequence is TGTGCCACCAGCAGAGACGGGGACCAAGAGACCCAGTACTTC. This codes for CATSRDGDQETQYF.